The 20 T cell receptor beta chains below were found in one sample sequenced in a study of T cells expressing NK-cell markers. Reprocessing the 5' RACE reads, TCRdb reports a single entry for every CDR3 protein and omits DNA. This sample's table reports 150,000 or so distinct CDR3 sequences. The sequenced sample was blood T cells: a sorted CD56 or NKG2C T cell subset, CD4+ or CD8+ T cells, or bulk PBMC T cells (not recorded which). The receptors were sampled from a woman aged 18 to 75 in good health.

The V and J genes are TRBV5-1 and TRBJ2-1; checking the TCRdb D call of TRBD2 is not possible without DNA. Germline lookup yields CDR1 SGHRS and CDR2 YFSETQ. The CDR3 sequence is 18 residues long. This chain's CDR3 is CASSPGLAAAGDYNEQFF.

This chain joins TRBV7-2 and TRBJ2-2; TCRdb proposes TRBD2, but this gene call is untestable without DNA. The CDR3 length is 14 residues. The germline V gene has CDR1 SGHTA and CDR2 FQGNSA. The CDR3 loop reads CASSAGPATGELFF.

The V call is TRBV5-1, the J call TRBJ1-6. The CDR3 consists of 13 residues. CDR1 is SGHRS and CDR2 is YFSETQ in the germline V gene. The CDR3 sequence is CASSLEGFSPLHF.

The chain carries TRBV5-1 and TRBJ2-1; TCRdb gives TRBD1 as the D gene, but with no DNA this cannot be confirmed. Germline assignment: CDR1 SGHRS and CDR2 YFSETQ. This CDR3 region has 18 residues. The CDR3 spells CASSLSPWGGVSYNEQFF.

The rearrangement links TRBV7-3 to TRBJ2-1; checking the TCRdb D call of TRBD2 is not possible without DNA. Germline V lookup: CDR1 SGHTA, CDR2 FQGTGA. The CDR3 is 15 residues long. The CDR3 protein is CASSLVAGSYNEQFF. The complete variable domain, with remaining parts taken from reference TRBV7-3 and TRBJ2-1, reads GAGVSQTPSNKVTEKGKYVELRCDPISGHTALYWYRQSLGQGPEFLIYFQGTGAADDSGLPNDRFFAVRPEGSVSTLKIQRTERGDSAVYLCASSLVAGSYNEQFFGPGTRLTVL.

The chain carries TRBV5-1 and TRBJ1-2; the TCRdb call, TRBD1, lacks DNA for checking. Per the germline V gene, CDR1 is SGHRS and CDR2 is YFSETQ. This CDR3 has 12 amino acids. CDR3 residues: CASSWGQDGYTF.

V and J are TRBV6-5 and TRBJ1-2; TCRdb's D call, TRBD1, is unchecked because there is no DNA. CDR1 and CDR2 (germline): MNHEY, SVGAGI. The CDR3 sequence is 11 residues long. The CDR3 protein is CASSKQGAYTF.

CDR3 loop: CASSQETGGGYTF. V usage is TRBV3-1 and J usage is TRBJ1-2; TCRdb outputs TRBD1, but without DNA this stays unchecked. From germline, CDR1 is LGHDT and CDR2 YNNKEL (reference sequence). The CDR3 loop spans 13 amino acids.

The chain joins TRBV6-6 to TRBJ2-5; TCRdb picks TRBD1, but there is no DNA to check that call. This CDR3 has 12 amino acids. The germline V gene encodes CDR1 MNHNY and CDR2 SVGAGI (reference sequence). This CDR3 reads CASSWGAETQYF.

CDR3 loop: CASSHGTADNEKLFF. This chain connects TRBV4-1 to TRBJ1-4; TCRdb calls TRBD1, which cannot be checked without DNA. This CDR3 region has 15 residues. The germline CDR1 and CDR2 sequences are MGHRA and YSYEKL.

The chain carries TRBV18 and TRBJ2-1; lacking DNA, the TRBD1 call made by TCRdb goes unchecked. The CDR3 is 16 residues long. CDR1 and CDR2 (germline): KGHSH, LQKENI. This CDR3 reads CASSPPGPSSYNEQFF.

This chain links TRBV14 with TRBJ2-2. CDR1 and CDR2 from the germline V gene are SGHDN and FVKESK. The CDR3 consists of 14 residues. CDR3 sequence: CASSRRVGPGELFF.

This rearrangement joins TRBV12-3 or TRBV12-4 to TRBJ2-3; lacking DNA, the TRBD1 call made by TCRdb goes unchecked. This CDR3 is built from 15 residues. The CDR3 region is CASSLDFRGTDTQYF.

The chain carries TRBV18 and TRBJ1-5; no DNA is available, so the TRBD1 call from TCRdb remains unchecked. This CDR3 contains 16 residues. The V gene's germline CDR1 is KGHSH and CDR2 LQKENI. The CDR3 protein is CASSPLDQGGNQPQHF.

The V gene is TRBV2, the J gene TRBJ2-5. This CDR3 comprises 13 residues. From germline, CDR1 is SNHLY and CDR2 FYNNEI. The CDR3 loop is CASPARDQETQYF.

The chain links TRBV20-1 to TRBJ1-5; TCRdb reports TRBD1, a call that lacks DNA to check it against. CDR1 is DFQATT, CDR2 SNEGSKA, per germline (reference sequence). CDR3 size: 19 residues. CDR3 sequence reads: CSARDPRGSLRYSNQPQHF.

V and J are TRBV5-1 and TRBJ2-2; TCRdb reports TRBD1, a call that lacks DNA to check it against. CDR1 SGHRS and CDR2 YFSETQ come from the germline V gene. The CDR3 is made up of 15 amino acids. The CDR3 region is CASSFQGTNTGELFF.

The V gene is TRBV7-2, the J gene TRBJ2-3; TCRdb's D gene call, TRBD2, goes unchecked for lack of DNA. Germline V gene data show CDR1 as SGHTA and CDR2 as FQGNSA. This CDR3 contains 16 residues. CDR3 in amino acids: CASSLAASGKADTQYF.

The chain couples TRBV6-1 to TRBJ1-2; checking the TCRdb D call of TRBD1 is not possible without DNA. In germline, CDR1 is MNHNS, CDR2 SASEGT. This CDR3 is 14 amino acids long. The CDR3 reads CASSDHRGNYGYTF.

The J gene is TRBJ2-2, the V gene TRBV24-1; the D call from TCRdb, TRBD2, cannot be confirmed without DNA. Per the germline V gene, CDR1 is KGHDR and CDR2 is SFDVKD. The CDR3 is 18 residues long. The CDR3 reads CATSDSWTSGQNTGELFF.